The present T cell receptor beta chain was sequenced within a study of cytomegalovirus exposure and HLA in healthy donors. As for this clone: Its antigen is unknown.

The primer mix had 60 Vbeta and 13 Jbeta primers. Using immunoSEQ multiplex PCR, the repertoire was profiled, and TCRdb retains in-frame clones only, with some absent. The table includes fewer than 100,000 clones, around 82% detected once. Study results and caveats: In vitro experiments confirmed that three CMV-associated chains were specific for CMV antigens. Both high specificity and high sensitivity reportedly marked the classifier's diagnosis of cytomegalovirus status.

The sequence was obtained from a male donor in good health and CMV-seronegative. The source material was PBMCs.

The CDR3 region is CASDWGGTEAFF. Here the CDR3 DNA reads TGTGCCAGCGACTGGGGGGGCACTGAAGCTTTCTTT. The chain has TRBV6-6 and TRBJ1-1; TRBD1 might be the D (5 bases). Per germline, CDR1 MNHNY and CDR2 SVGAGI (reference sequence). V was pared by 8 bases and J by 4 bases, with 11 bases between. The CDR3 loop spans 12 amino acids.